A selection of T cell receptor beta chains follows, all from one sample in a study of PD-L1 blockade in urothelial cancer. Some clones are missing from TCRdb's copy, which holds only in-frame ones; the method was immunoSEQ multiplex PCR. The data show fewer than 60,000 clones, 85% seen once. This specimen consisted of PBMCs, obtained around atezolizumab (anti-PD-L1) treatment. The receptor set was obtained from a man between 65 and 85 years old with urothelial cancer. Both conserved end residues are part of each CDR3. The D gene is left open where the match is weak. Expanded clones get a size class; other rows say once, few or many, or leave the size out.

d_call j_call v_call clone_size cdr3_nt cdr3_aa
. TRBJ1-1 TRBV19 . TGTGCCAGTAGCCGACGAGGGATCACTGAAGCTTTCTTT CASSRRGITEAFF
TRBD2 TRBJ2-7 TRBV7-3 . TGTGCCAGCAGCGTGTCTAGCGGGAACTCCTACGAGCAGTACTTC CASSVSSGNSYEQYF
. TRBJ1-1 TRBV12-5 . TGTGCTAGTGGTCGGGACACTCGGAACACTGAAGCTTTCTTT CASGRDTRNTEAFF
TRBD1 TRBJ1-1 TRBV4-1 . TGCGCCAGCAGCCATTGGACAGGGGCAGGTACTGAAGCTTTCTTT CASSHWTGAGTEAFF
. TRBJ2-7 TRBV2 . TGTGCCAGCAGTGAGGGACTTACCTACGAGCAGTACTTC CASSEGLTYEQYF
TRBD2 TRBJ2-6 TRBV29-1 . TGCAGCGCCGCGGGGGGAGCCGACTCTGGGGCCAACGTCCTGACTTTC CSAAGGADSGANVLTF
TRBD1 TRBJ1-1 TRBV7-9 . TGTGCCAGCAGCCATAACAGGGGGCGGACTGAAGCTTTCTTT CASSHNRGRTEAFF
TRBD1 TRBJ1-1 TRBV27 few TGTGCCAGCAGGACAGGGGGCAGCGAAGCTTTCTTT CASRTGGSEAFF
. TRBJ1-1 TRBV29-1 . TGCAGCGCTCTCAGGGACATGAACACCGAAGCTTTCTTT CSALRDMNTEAFF
. TRBJ2-7 TRBV2 . TGTGCCGTTCAAGGGGTCTCCTACGAGCAGTACTTC CAVQGVSYEQYF
TRBD1 TRBJ2-2 TRBV7-9 . TGTGCCAGCAGCGAGGGGGCGGGCACCGGGGAGCTGTTTTTT CASSEGAGTGELFF
TRBD1 TRBJ1-1 TRBV29-1 few TGCAGCGAGCTACAGGGGGGCAGTGAAGCTTTCTTT CSELQGGSEAFF
. TRBJ1-5 TRBV19 . TGTGCCAGTAATACCGTTTCGGGATATAGCAATCAGCCCCAGCATTTT CASNTVSGYSNQPQHF
. TRBJ2-7 TRBV11-3 . TGTGCCAGCAGCTTGCATCAGGGGACCACCTACGAGCAGTACTTC CASSLHQGTTYEQYF
. TRBJ2-7 TRBV7-9 . TGTGCCAGCAGCCCTCAAGGGGCCTCCGAGCAGTACTTC CASSPQGASEQYF
. TRBJ2-1 TRBV12-5 . TGTGCTAGTGGTTTGGTACGGGGAAACAATGAGCAGTTCTTC CASGLVRGNNEQFF
. TRBJ2-4 TRBV7-9 . TGTGCCAGCAGCCATCCAAGGAGGAATTCCCCGGGGGCCAAAAACATTCAGTACTTC CASSHPRRNSPGAKNIQYF
TRBD2 TRBJ2-7 TRBV6-5 . TGTGCCAGCAGTTCCATTACTAGCGGGGACGAGCAGTACTTC CASSSITSGDEQYF
TRBD2 TRBJ2-7 TRBV10-3 . TGTGCCATCAGTGAATCGGTCGGGAGGAACGAGCAGTACTTC CAISESVGRNEQYF
. TRBJ1-1 TRBV5-6 . TGTGCCAGCAGAAGGCCCCTCACAGGGATCGCTGAAGCTTTCTTT CASRRPLTGIAEAFF
. TRBJ1-2 TRBV6-5 . TGTGCCAGCAGTGACTCGCGGGCCGGGGTCTATGGCTACACCTTC CASSDSRAGVYGYTF
TRBD2 TRBJ2-5 TRBV27 . TGTGCCAGCAGTTTCTTCCTAGCGGGAGGCTTGGAGACCCAGTACTTC CASSFFLAGGLETQYF